This TCR beta chain was identified during a study of cytomegalovirus exposure and HLA in healthy donors. Study in general: An earlier analysis identified approximately 110 million unique TCR beta sequences in about 179 million T cells.

As concerns this clone: The antigen remains undetermined.

General study results and limits: Most TCR beta V segments were productive about 87% or about 30% of the time in an earlier analysis. A later analysis reportedly identified an Asian-associated ancestry cluster as carrying fewer N-insertions than the roughly 700-donor mean.

Germline trimming cut 0 bases from V and 7 bases from J; bases unmatched to any gene: 12. CDR3 length equals 17 residues. Germline V gene sequence: CDR1 LGHNA, CDR2 YSLEER. PCR was performed using 60 Vbeta and 13 Jbeta primers. In the original workflow: A later analysis counted about 80 million unique TCR beta chains, around 12 million shared. Method: immunoSEQ multiplex PCR; TCRdb's copy keeps in-frame clones and lacks some. The V and J calls and clone size were taken over from that table, and D and trimming were inferred from the DNA. The sample comprises fewer than 150,000 clones, 74% of which are singletons, and approximately 6% rests with the top ten.

The receptor's source is a woman aged 50 to 60 in good health and CMV-seropositive. Sequencing used PBMCs. The rearrangement links TRBV4-3 to TRBJ2-4, with 7 bases fitting TRBD2. The CDR3 reads CASSQDRGGEGTNIQYF. CDR3 DNA: TGCGCCAGCAGCCAAGATAGGGGCGGGGAGGGCACGAACATTCAGTACTTC.